This T cell receptor beta chain came from a study of T cell repertoires in cytomegalovirus infection. About the study: Evidence of both CMV infection and a matching HLA type came from public TCR beta signatures.

Each CDR3 protein is one row after TCRdb ran MiXCR on the reads. There are under 150,000 distinct CDR3 sequences in the sample; under 30% occur only once, and 30% to 40% lies in the top ten. General study points: The study found HLA-C-restricted CMV-specific TCR beta clonotypes dominating the ex vivo response.

Trimming stripped 5 bases from V and 9 bases from J, with 14 bases between. This CDR3 contains 13 residues. Germline CDR1 MNHEY, CDR2 SMNVEV (reference sequence). Remarks on this clonotype: The antigen is undetermined.

Sequenced sample: PBMCs, sequenced either directly or after in vitro stimulation (not recorded which). This sequence was found in a human donor in good health (CMV status not recorded). Some clones in this sample may be carry-over from other donors' samples. The chain uses TRBV27 and TRBJ2-1; D is unclear. The CDR3, as DNA: TGTGCCAGCAGTCCTAAAACGCTGGGTGAGCAGTTCTTC. Amino acid sequence: CASSPKTLGEQFF.